The 29 T cell receptor beta chains listed next were all sequenced from one sample in a study of regulatory T cells in long-lasting Graves disease (dated by TCRdb to the early 2020s). Libraries were made using multiplex PCR. The listed sequencing device is Illumina HiSeq 4000. iRepertoire HTBI primers and Arm-PCR amplification of CDR3 regions were used to construct TCR beta libraries. TCRdb ran its own pipeline on the public reads, namely fastp trimming at Q25 and MiXCR clone calling, and kept in-frame beta chains. Rows matching on CDR3 protein sequence are summarized as one entry with the most common DNA and genes. The sample yields 400,000 to 600,000 distinct CDR3 sequences; under 25% were counted once. The ten largest clones take up 7% to 9% of the sample. The sample's time point, from its label and the paper: persistent/refractory GD, antithyroid drugs over 5 years with positive TRAb. For both TCR sequencing and RNA sequencing, RNA was extracted from PBMCs in TRIzol.

The sample here was peripheral blood mononuclear cells (PBMCs), taken when the disease was refractory, from a patient treated with antithyroid drugs. Receptors originate from a female donor with Graves disease.

This clonotype was recorded many times. The CDR3 coding sequence is TGTGCCAGCAGTCACCATACAAGGAGCTACGAGCAGTACTTC. Its protein product is CASSHHTRSYEQYF. This chain links TRBV28 with TRBJ2-7, with D uncertain. The CDR3 extends over 14 amino acids. With 5 bases removed from V and 3 bases from J, the gap between germline ends came to 14 bases. Germline-derived CDR1 and CDR2 are MDHEN and SYDVKM.

This clonotype was seen many times. V usage is TRBV28 and J usage is TRBJ1-6, with D hard to call. The length of the CDR3 is 12 residues. Deletions cut 6 bases from V and 8 bases from J, with 8 bases between. In germline, CDR1 is MDHEN, CDR2 SYDVKM. The DNA of the CDR3 is TGTGCCAGCAGCGTGAGCGATTCACCCCTCCACTTT. Translation: CASSVSDSPLHF.

In this sample, this clonotype turned up many times. This chain uses TRBV6-1 with TRBJ2-5, with 7 positions matching TRBD1. This CDR3 is 15 amino acids long. Unmatched junction bases numbered 16, after V lost 11 bases and J lost 4 bases. Germline CDR1 is MNHNS and CDR2 is SASEGT. The CDR3 DNA reads TGTGCCTCTTCCCAGGGGGATAGACGTAGAGAGACCCAGTACTTC. Amino acid sequence: CASSQGDRRRETQYF.

This clonotype was recorded at least ten times. This chain uses TRBV9 with TRBJ2-5, with 10 bases identical to TRBD2. This CDR3 region has 16 residues. V lost 3 bases to trimming and J lost 1 base; unmatched junction nucleotides: 6. Germline V gene data show CDR1 as SGDLS and CDR2 as YYNGEE. CDR3 region: CASSASSGGFQETQYF. As DNA, the CDR3 is TGTGCCAGCAGCGCGTCTAGCGGGGGCTTCCAAGAGACCCAGTACTTC.

The chain links TRBV7-9 to TRBJ2-2; perhaps TRBD2 as D (6 bases). CDR1 and CDR2 from the germline V gene are SEHNR and FQNEAQ (reference sequence). The CDR3 is 13 residues long. Trimming stripped 5 bases from V and 6 bases from J, with 10 bases between. CDR3 loop: CASSNRLAGELFF. In DNA, the CDR3 is TGTGCCAGCAGCAACCGACTAGCCGGGGAGCTGTTTTTT.

CDR3: CASSLGLWGGYNQPQHF. CDR3 bases: TGTGCCAGCAGTTTAGGCCTTTGGGGGGGCTACAATCAGCCCCAGCATTTT. The chain couples TRBV12-3 or TRBV12-4 to TRBJ1-5, with D perhaps TRBD1 (6 bases). V was pared by 1 base and J by 3 bases, with 16 bases between. CDR3 length: 17 amino acids.

The CDR3, as DNA: TGCAGCGTACTAGACAGGGGAACTGAAGCTTTCTTT. This translates into CSVLDRGTEAFF. The V gene is TRBV29-1, the J gene TRBJ1-1, with 8 bases matching TRBD1. Per the germline V gene, CDR1 is SQVTM and CDR2 is ANQGSEA. V lost 6 bases, J lost 5 bases, and 5 bases stayed unmatched. The CDR3 extends over 12 amino acids. Full variable domain (rest looked up from reference TRBV29-1 and TRBJ1-1): SAVISQKPSRDICQRGTSLTIQCQVDSQVTMMFWYRQQPGQSLTLIATANQGSEATYESGFVIDKFPISRPNLTFSTLTVSNMSPEDSSIYLCSVLDRGTEAFFGQGTRLTVV.

V usage is TRBV6-2 or TRBV6-3 and J usage is TRBJ1-2; 7 bases are shared with TRBD1. With 0 bases clipped from V and 3 bases from J, the junction kept 4 bases outside the gene matches. CDR1 is MNHEY and CDR2 is SVGEGT in the germline V gene. The CDR3 is 15 residues long. The CDR3 loop is CASSYSKGGHYGYTF. The DNA for the CDR3 is TGTGCCAGCAGTTACTCGAAAGGGGGCCACTATGGCTACACCTTC.

The table lists this clonotype with a count of one. This could be a read error, since a much larger clone is one nucleotide away. The chain couples TRBV20-1 to TRBJ2-5; D remains unclear. The germline V gene has CDR1 DFQATT and CDR2 SNEGSKA (reference sequence). Trimming shortened V by 3 bases and J by 5 bases, and 10 bases separated the two germline ends. The CDR3 totals 12 residues. The CDR3 sequence is CSASPPIETQYF. Here the CDR3 DNA reads TGCAGTGCTAGCCCGCCCATCGAGACCCAGTACTTC.

The sample holds a few counts of this clonotype. The chain recombines TRBV19 with TRBJ2-7; tentatively, D is TRBD2 (7 bases). Per germline, CDR1 LNHDA and CDR2 SQIVND (reference sequence). Trimming removed 7 bases at V and 2 bases at J, with 18 bases between. The CDR3 consists of 15 residues. The CDR3 region is CASTSTGRVPYEQYF. CDR3 coding DNA: TGTGCCAGTACTTCCACAGGGAGGGTCCCCTACGAGCAGTACTTC.

A few counts support this clonotype. The chain combines TRBV6-2 or TRBV6-3 with TRBJ2-7; no clear D gene. This CDR3 region has 13 residues. Germline lookup yields CDR1 MNHEY and CDR2 SVGEGT. The germline V and J ends were trimmed by 2 bases and 7 bases, with 12 bases remaining between them. The CDR3 coding sequence is TGTGCCAGCAGTTACAAGGGCTCCGGGGAGCAGTACTTC. This sequence encodes CASSYKGSGEQYF.

This clonotype has at least ten counts. This chain uses TRBV12-3 or TRBV12-4 with TRBJ1-1; D possibly corresponds to TRBD1 (6 bases). The CDR3 length is 13 residues. Trimming removed 7 bases at V and 5 bases at J, with 14 bases between. DNA for the CDR3: TGTGCCAGCAACCTTGAGGGGGTGACTGAAGCTTTCTTT. Translating gives CASNLEGVTEAFF.

This clonotype was recorded a few times. The chain couples TRBV28 to TRBJ1-1, with 7 bases that match TRBD1. The CDR3 length is 15 residues. V lost 2 bases, J lost 9 bases, and 12 bases stayed unmatched. Looked up from germline, CDR1 is MDHEN and CDR2 is SYDVKM. The CDR3 DNA is TGTGCCAGCAGTTTAGAGGGGGCGCGGGGGTTAAAAGCTTTCTTT. This sequence encodes CASSLEGARGLKAFF.

Many counts were recorded for this clonotype. The gene calls are TRBV28 and TRBJ1-2, with D unresolved. This CDR3 region has 13 residues. The V end was cut by 9 bases, the J end by 0 bases, with 11 bases between. Germline V gene lookup returns CDR1 MDHEN and CDR2 SYDVKM. CDR3 DNA sequence: TGTGCCAGTTTGACACTTTCTAACTATGGCTACACCTTC. The encoded protein is CASLTLSNYGYTF.

The V gene is TRBV19, the J gene TRBJ2-5, with 8 bases fitting TRBD2. Germline CDR1 LNHDA, CDR2 SQIVND (reference sequence). With V trimmed by 7 bases and J by 5 bases, 6 bases remained unmatched. This CDR3 is built from 13 residues. The CDR3 DNA sequence: TGTGCCAGTACCCCAATAGCGGGGGAGACCCAGTACTTC. Its translation is CASTPIAGETQYF.

There are many counts of this clonotype. V and J are TRBV12-3 or TRBV12-4 and TRBJ2-2; the D is unclear. V lost 6 bases, J lost 0 bases, and 5 bases lay in between. The CDR3 has 13 residues. The CDR3 region has the DNA TGTGCCAGCAGGGCGTCGAACACCGGGGAGCTGTTTTTT. It translates to CASRASNTGELFF.

This clonotype was detected many times. V and J are TRBV7-2 and TRBJ2-7; D gene unclear. This CDR3 is built from 12 residues. CDR1 is SGHTA and CDR2 is FQGNSA in the germline V gene. The V and J ends lost 3 bases and 4 bases respectively, with 7 bases between them. The CDR3 sequence is CASSFSPYEQYF. The CDR3, as DNA: TGTGCCAGCAGCTTTTCCCCTTACGAGCAGTACTTC.

Details on this clonotype: Since a much larger clone is just one base distant, this may be a read error. V usage is TRBV6-2 or TRBV6-3 and J usage is TRBJ2-7; 10 nucleotides match TRBD2. The CDR3 totals 17 residues. Per germline, CDR1 MNHEY and CDR2 SVGEGT. The chain's CDR3 is CTSSDIAGGRFGYEQYF. CDR3 in DNA: TGTACCAGCAGTGACATAGCGGGGGGCCGGTTTGGCTACGAGCAGTACTTC.

This clonotype has more than one count but fewer than ten. As DNA, the CDR3 is TGCGCCAGCAGCCAGCAACACCGCGGGGGGGAGACCCAGTACTTC. Protein sequence: CASSQQHRGGETQYF. V and J are TRBV4-1 and TRBJ2-5, with 8 positions matching TRBD2. Germline V CDR1 and CDR2: MGHRA, YSYEKL. Losses at the gene ends were 3 bases for V and 5 bases for J; bases not matched to a gene: 8. The CDR3 extends over 15 amino acids.

The chain uses TRBV7-2 and TRBJ1-3; 8 bases align to TRBD1. Germline trimming cut 2 bases from V and 4 bases from J; bases unmatched to any gene: 4. Per germline, CDR1 SGHTA and CDR2 FQGNSA. This CDR3 is built from 15 residues. This CDR3 reads CASSLRQGWGNTIYF. As DNA, the CDR3 is TGTGCCAGCAGCTTAAGACAGGGGTGGGGAAACACCATATATTTT.

This clonotype occurred once. This chain links TRBV7-8 with TRBJ2-3; TRBD1 might be the D (6 bases). Germline V gives CDR1 SGHVS, CDR2 FQNEAQ. This CDR3 is built from 14 residues. The germline V and J ends were trimmed by 2 bases and 2 bases, with 8 bases remaining between them. CDR3 amino acids: CASSLKGVTDTQYF. CDR3 coding DNA: TGTGCCAGCAGCTTAAAGGGGGTCACAGATACGCAGTATTTT.

This clonotype was counted a single time. The rearrangement joins TRBV18 to TRBJ1-6, with 8 bases matching TRBD1. CDR1 and CDR2 from the germline V gene are KGHSH and LQKENI. The CDR3 runs 14 residues. The junction had 5 bases not matched to a gene; V was cut back by 4 bases and J by 9 bases. The CDR3 nucleotides are TGTGCCAGCTCACAGGACAGGGTGACTTCACCCCTCCACTTT. This translates into CASSQDRVTSPLHF.

As to this clonotype: Possible read error: a much larger clone is one base away. The CDR3 does not close with the conserved phenylalanine or tryptophan, likely indicating a read error. The chain recombines TRBV15 with TRBJ1-1, with D possibly TRBD1 on 5 matching bases. The CDR3 is made up of 14 amino acids. Germline V lookup: CDR1 LNHNV, CDR2 YYDKDF (reference sequence). With 5 bases removed from V and 4 bases from J, the gap between germline ends came to 14 bases. For the CDR3, the DNA is TGTGCCACCAGCCGAGGGACCCCCGGCACTGAAGCTTTCCTT. Translated, it gives CATSRGTPGTEAFL.

In the case of this clonotype: A much larger clone lies one base from this, so it may be a read error. The gene calls are TRBV12-3 or TRBV12-4 and TRBJ2-7; either TRBD1 or TRBD2 may supply D (5 bases each). CDR3 length: 14 residues. The V end was cut by 6 bases, the J end by 1 base, with 13 bases between. CDR3 sequence reads: CASSKGRPSYEQYF. DNA of the CDR3: TGTGCCAGCAGCAAGGGACGGCCATCCTACGAGCAGTACTTC.

At least ten counts were recorded for this clonotype. V gene TRBV2 combines with J gene TRBJ1-5; 7 nucleotides agree with TRBD1. CDR1 is SNHLY and CDR2 is FYNNEI in the germline V gene. CDR3 length: 15 residues. V was pared by 6 bases and J by 0 bases, with 5 bases of the junction left unmatched. Written as DNA, the CDR3 is TGTGCCAGCAGGTCCGGGACAGCTAGCAATCAGCCCCAGCATTTT. Amino acids: CASRSGTASNQPQHF.

The rearrangement links TRBV4-1 to TRBJ2-2; D is unclear. The CDR3 contains 14 residues. The V end was cut by 7 bases, the J end by 4 bases, with 13 bases between. Germline V gives CDR1 MGHRA, CDR2 YSYEKL. The CDR3 bases are TGCGCCAGCAAATCGGAAGTGGGCACCGGGGAGCTGTTTTTT. Its protein is CASKSEVGTGELFF.

There are a few counts of this clonotype. The chain recombines TRBV7-6 with TRBJ1-5; D unresolved. The V gene's germline CDR1 is SGHVS and CDR2 FNYEAQ. This CDR3 spans 15 amino acids. V was cut by 4 bases and J by 7 bases, with 17 bases left in between. The CDR3, as DNA: TGTGCCAGCAGCTCGCTTAGTGGGATCGGGCAGCCCCAGCATTTT. It encodes CASSSLSGIGQPQHF.

The sample holds a few counts of this clonotype. J is TRBJ2-7 and V is TRBV5-6, with D possibly being TRBD1 or TRBD2 (5 bases each). Germline V gene sequence: CDR1 SGHDT, CDR2 YYEEEE. The CDR3 is made up of 13 amino acids. The V gene lost 7 bases and the J gene lost 7 bases, with 18 bases spanning the gap. The CDR3 coding sequence is TGTGCCAGCGTTCAAGCCGGGGCCTTGGAGCAGTACTTC. Residues: CASVQAGALEQYF.

A remark on this clonotype: This clone may be a read error of a much larger clone one base away. The chain combines TRBV2 with TRBJ1-5; 7 positions agree with TRBD1. The CDR3 runs to 15 residues. Germline-derived CDR1 and CDR2 are SNHLY and FYNNEI. V dropped 6 bases and J dropped 10; count of bases not matched to a gene: 15. CDR3 sequence: CASSGGQPGTGPQHF. The CDR3 coding sequence is TGTGCCAGCAGCGGGGGACAGCCCGGGACCGGACCCCAGCATTTT.